This T cell receptor (beta chain) is drawn from a study of blood T cell repertoires in COVID-19. The authors' processing: Estimation of nucleated cell counts was performed using reference gene primer amplification. Sequencing was performed with immunoSEQ multiplex PCR; in TCRdb, only in-frame clones are kept and a portion is missing. That table supplies the V and J calls and clone size; D and trimming were determined from the DNA. The sample holds about 73,000 clones, 90% seen once. V was shortened by 1 base and J by 3 bases, with 6 bases between the two germline ends. The CDR3 totals 12 residues. The germline V gene encodes CDR1 GTSNPN and CDR2 SVGIG (reference sequence).

The chain links TRBV30 to TRBJ1-2, with D possibly being TRBD1 (6 bases). The sequence came from a woman under 30 with acute or convalescent COVID-19. The sequencing input was peripheral blood. The CDR3: CAWSAGDYGYTF. The CDR3 DNA reads TGTGCCTGGAGTGCAGGGGACTATGGCTACACCTTC.